The clone carrying this T cell receptor (beta chain) showed up many times. This record comes from a study of T-cell memory formation after mild COVID-19. CDR3 length: 13 amino acids. V shed 5 bases and J 7 bases; nucleotides not matched to a gene: 4. Per the germline V gene, CDR1 is LNHNV and CDR2 is YYDKDF (reference sequence). Researchers used 5'RACE with constant-segment primers to make TCR alpha and TCR beta cDNA libraries that carry sample barcodes and UMIs. TCRdb independently ran MiXCR on the 5' RACE reads; one entry per CDR3 protein. The data hold 180,000 or so distinct CDR3 sequences, with around a tenth observed a single time.

Sequenced: PBMCs or a T cell subset sorted from them (not recorded which). This chain links TRBV15 with TRBJ1-4; 7 bases match TRBD1. This sequence originates from a man aged 18 to 29 who had mild COVID-19 (a few samples of this study predate the infection). Cell type and time point are not known. The CDR3 loop is CATSDRVTEKLFF. The CDR3 coding sequence is TGTGCCACCAGCGACAGGGTGACTGAAAAACTGTTTTTT. The full variable domain, with the rest looked up from reference TRBV15 and TRBJ1-4, is DAMVIQNPRYQVTQFGKPVTLSCSQTLNHNVMYWYQQKSSQAPKLLFHYYDKDFNNEADTPDNFQSRRPNTSFCFLDIRSPGLGDTAMYLCATSDRVTEKLFFGSGTQLSVL.